A selection of T cell receptor beta chains follows, all from one sample in a study of OX40 agonist ivuxolimab in advanced cancers. Sequencing used immunoSEQ multiplex PCR; TCRdb keeps in-frame clones, though not all of them. This sample has over 35,000 clones, with roughly nine tenths found just once. The source was CD4+ or CD8+ T cells sorted from blood, collected in a trial of the OX40 agonist ivuxolimab. The receptor set was obtained from an adult with an advanced solid tumor such as melanoma, head and neck, liver or kidney cancer. Each CDR3 is given without its conserved first and last residue.

V gene	CDR3 protein
TRBV7-8	ASSHRGSGNTIY
TRBV23-1	ASSQCPEGDRGYEQY
TRBV18	ASSKGDQPQH
TRBV7-8	ASSLGQPGGGETQY
TRBV18	ASSPAVAGITGELF
TRBV11-2	ASQKTPGQGVYEQF
TRBV6-9	ASSRHGGAF
TRBV4-3	ASSHTFVGLTPHEQY
TRBV28	ASSWPGLYQPQH
TRBV5-4	ASSLDHPGNSPLH
TRBV19	ASRDGARGIYYGYT
TRBV6-5	ASSYISGGHTGELF
TRBV28	ASSPLEGWQPQH
TRBV30	AWRPGRAGREKLF
TRBV10-3	AISGGTKTDTQY
TRBV27	ASSLRLASSGANVLT
TRBV5-6	ASSFLGGYDEKLF
TRBV28	ASRRTGNTEAF
TRBV6-1	ASSGLAGGQGIQY
TRBV7-2	ASSLAPRGSYEQY
TRBV30	AWARLGNQETQY
TRBV7-3	ASSLNGRVTGETQY
TRBV10-3	AISSTSNTGELF
TRBV12-5	ASGLGDYEQY
TRBV27	ASSYFGRSRETQY
TRBV11-2	ASSLDVWSSYNEQF
TRBV27	ASSLRGPPLSSYNSPLH
TRBV30	AWGDRANTEAF
TRBV2	ASTDLQGPAGEQY
TRBV19	ASTFGQGAAGYT
TRBV19	ASSGTGVYGYT
TRBV30	AWSVWSGADEAF
TRBV6-6	ASISPPGRGYT
TRBV10-2	ASSDPTKNIQY
TRBV7-9	ASSLEGGRNTEAF
TRBV25-1	ASSEWGGPKNIQY
TRBV14	ASSQLSNTGELF
TRBV5-1	ASSLDGRGVNTEAF
TRBV13	ASSPRLGVMAGANVLT
TRBV7-9	ASSRRSGRAVDEQF
TRBV11-2	ASSLGRGIGTANTEAF